This note documents a single T cell receptor beta chain sequence. This entry comes from a study of CD8 T cells in Susac syndrome. Sequencing targeted TCR beta in T cells from blood (CD8+ and CD4+). Random hexamers served to reverse transcribe about 0.5 to 1 ug RNA. Across 54 Vbeta and 13 Jbeta, immunoSEQ multiplex PCR amplified TCR beta CDR3. TCRdb called the immunoSEQ multiplex PCR reads again in MiXCR, with one record for every CDR3 protein. The data show some 95,000 distinct CDR3 sequences, approximately 92% seen once. The sequence derives from a human donor in good health. The source material was CD8+ T cells from PBMCs.

The CDR3 region is CASSQGEGRGFF. The CDR3 nucleotides read TGTGCCAGCAGCCAAGGAGAAGGAAGGGGGTTCTTC. This chain links TRBV3-1 with TRBJ2-1; a weak D match, TRBD1 (5 bases). Deletions cut 1 base from V and 15 bases from J, with 13 bases between. The CDR3 loop spans 12 amino acids. CDR1 and CDR2 from the germline V gene are LGHDT and YNNKEL (reference sequence).